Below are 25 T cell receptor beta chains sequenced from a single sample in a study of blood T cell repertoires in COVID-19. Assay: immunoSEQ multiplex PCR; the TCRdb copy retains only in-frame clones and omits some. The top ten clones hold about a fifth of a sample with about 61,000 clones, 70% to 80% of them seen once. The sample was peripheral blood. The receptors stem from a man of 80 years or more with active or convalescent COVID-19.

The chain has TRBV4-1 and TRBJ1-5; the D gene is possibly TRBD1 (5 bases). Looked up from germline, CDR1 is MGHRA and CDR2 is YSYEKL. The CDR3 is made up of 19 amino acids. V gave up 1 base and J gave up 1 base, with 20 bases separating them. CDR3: CASSQGWGVGEGSNQPQHF. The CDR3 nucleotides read TGCGCCAGCAGCCAAGGTTGGGGGGTGGGGGAAGGGAGCAATCAGCCCCAGCATTTT.

This chain's CDR3 is CASSWGGAFAYEQYF. In DNA, the CDR3 is TGTGCCAGCAGTTGGGGAGGAGCGTTCGCCTACGAGCAGTACTTC. The chain combines TRBV6-6 with TRBJ2-7; weak D call: TRBD2 (6 bases). Trimming left V 4 bases short and J 2 bases short, with 15 bases between. This CDR3 is built from 15 residues. Germline CDR1 reads MNHNY; CDR2 reads SVGAGI (reference sequence).

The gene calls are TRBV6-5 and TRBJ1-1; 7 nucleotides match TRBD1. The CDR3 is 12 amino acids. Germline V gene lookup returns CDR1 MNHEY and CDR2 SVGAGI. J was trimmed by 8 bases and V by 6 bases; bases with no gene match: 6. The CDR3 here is CASSHGQAEAFF. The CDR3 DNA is TGTGCCAGCAGCCATGGACAGGCAGAAGCTTTCTTT.

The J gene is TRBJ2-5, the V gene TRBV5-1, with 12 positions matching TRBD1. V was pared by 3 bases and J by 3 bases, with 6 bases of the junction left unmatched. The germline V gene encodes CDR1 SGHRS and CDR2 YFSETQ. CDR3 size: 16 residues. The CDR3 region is CASSWGQGAAEETQYF. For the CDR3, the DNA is TGCGCCAGCAGCTGGGGACAGGGGGCGGCTGAAGAGACCCAGTACTTC. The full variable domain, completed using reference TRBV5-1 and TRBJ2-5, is KAGVTQTPRYLIKTRGQQVTLSCSPISGHRSVSWYQQTPGQGLQFLFEYFSETQRNKGNFPGRFSGRQFSNSRSEMNVSTLELGDSALYLCASSWGQGAAEETQYFGPGTRLLVL.

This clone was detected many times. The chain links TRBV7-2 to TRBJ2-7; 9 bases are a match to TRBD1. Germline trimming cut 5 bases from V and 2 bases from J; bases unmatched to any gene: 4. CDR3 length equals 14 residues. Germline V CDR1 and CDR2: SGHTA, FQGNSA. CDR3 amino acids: CASSTGTGTYEQYF. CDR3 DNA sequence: TGTGCCAGCAGCACCGGGACAGGGACCTACGAGCAGTACTTC.

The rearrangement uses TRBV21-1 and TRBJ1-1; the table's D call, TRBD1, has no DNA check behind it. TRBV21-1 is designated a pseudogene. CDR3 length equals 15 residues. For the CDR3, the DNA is TGTGCCAGCAGCAAAATAGGACACGGTGGCACTGAAGCTTTCTTT. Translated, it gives CASSKIGHGGTEAFF.

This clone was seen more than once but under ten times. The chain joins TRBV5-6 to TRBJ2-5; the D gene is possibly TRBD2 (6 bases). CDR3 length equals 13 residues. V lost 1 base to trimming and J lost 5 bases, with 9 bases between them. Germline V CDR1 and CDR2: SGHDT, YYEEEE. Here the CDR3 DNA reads TGTGCCAGCAGCTTGTTAGGGAGGGAGACCCAGTACTTC. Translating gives CASSLLGRETQYF.

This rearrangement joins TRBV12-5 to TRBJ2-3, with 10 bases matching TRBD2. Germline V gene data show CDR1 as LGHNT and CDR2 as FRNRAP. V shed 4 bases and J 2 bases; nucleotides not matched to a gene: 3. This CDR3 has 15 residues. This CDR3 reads CASGSAGGLTDTQYF. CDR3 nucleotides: TGTGCTAGTGGTTCAGCGGGGGGGCTCACAGATACGCAGTATTTT.

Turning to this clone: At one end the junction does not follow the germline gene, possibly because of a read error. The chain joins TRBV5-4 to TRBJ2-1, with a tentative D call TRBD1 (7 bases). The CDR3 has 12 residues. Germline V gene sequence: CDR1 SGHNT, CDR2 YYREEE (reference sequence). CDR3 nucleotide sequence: TGTGCCAGCAGCTTGGGGGCCTCAGGGGGGCTCTTC. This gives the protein CASSLGASGGLF.

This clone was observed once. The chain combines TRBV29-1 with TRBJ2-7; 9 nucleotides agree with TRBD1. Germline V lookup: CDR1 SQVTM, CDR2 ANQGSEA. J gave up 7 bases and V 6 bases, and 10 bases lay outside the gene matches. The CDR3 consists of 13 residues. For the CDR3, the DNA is TGCAGCGTCAACTTAGGACAGGGGAGGGAGCAGTACTTC. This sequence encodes CSVNLGQGREQYF.

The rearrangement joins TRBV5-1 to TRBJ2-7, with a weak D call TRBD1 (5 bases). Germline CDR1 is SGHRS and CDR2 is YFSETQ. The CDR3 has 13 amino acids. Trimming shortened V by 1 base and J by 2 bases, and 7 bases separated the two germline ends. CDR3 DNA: TGCGCCAGCAGCTTGTCAGGGACCTACGAGCAGTACTTC. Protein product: CASSLSGTYEQYF.

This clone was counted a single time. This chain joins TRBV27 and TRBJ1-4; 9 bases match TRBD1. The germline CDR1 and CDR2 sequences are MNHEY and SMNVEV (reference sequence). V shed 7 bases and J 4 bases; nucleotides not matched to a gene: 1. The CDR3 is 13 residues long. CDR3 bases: TGTGCCAGCACGGGACAGGGTAATGAAAAACTGTTTTTT. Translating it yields CASTGQGNEKLFF.

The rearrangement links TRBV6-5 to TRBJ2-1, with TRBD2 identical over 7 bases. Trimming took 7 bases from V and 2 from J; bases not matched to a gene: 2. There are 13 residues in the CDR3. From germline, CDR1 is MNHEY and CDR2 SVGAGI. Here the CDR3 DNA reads TGTGCCAGCAAAACTAGCGCCTACAATGAGCAGTTCTTC. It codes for CASKTSAYNEQFF.

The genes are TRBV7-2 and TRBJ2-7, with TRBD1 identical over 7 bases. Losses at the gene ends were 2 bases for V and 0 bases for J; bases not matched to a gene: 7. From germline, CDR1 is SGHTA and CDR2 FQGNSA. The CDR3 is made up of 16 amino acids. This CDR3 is CASSLLGQPGSYEQYF. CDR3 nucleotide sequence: TGTGCCAGCAGCTTACTGGGACAGCCAGGCTCCTACGAGCAGTACTTC.

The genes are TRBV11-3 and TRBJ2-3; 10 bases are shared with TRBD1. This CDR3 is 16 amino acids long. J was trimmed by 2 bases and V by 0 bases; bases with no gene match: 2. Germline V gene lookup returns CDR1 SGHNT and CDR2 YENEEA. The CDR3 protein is CASSLDGTGDTDTQYF. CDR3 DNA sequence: TGTGCCAGCAGCTTAGACGGGACAGGGGACACAGATACGCAGTATTTT.

The CDR3 nucleotides read TGTGCCAGCAGCGTAGGACAGGGTGTCGAAAAACTGTTTTTT. Amino acid sequence: CASSVGQGVEKLFF. The chain combines TRBV9 with TRBJ1-4, with 7 nucleotides matching TRBD1. The CDR3 runs to 14 residues. In germline, CDR1 is SGDLS, CDR2 YYNGEE. Trimming removed 0 bases from V and 8 bases from J; junction bases left unmatched: 4. Variable domain in full (rest from reference TRBV9 and TRBJ1-4): DSGVTQTPKHLITATGQRVTLRCSPRSGDLSVYWYQQSLDQGLQFLIQYYNGEERAKGNILERFSAQQFPDLHSELNLSSLELGDSALYFCASSVGQGVEKLFFGSGTQLSVL.

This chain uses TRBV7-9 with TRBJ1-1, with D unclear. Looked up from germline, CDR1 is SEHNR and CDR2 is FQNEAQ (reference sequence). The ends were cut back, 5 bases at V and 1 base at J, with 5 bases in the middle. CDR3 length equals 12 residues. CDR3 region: CASSRSNTEAFF. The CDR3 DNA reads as TGTGCCAGCAGCCGTTCGAACACTGAAGCTTTCTTT.

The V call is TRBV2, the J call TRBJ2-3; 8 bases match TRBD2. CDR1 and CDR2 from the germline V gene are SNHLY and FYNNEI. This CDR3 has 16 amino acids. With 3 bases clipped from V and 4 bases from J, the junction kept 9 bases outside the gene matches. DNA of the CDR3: TGTGCCAGCAGTGATTCTAGAGGACTAGCTGCAGATACGCAGTATTTT. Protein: CASSDSRGLAADTQYF.

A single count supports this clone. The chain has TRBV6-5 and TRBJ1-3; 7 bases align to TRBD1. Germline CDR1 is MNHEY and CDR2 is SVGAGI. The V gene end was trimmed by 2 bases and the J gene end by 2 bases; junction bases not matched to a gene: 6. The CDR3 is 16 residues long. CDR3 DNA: TGTGCCAGCAGTTACCTTGACAGGGCTCCTGGAAACACCATATATTTT. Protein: CASSYLDRAPGNTIYF.

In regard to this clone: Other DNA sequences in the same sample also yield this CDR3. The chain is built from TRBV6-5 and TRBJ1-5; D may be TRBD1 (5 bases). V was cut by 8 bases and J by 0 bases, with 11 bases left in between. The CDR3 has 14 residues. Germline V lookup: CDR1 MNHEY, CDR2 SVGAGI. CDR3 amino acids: CASGGLYSNQPQHF. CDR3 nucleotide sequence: TGTGCCAGCGGGGGACTATATAGCAATCAGCCCCAGCATTTT.

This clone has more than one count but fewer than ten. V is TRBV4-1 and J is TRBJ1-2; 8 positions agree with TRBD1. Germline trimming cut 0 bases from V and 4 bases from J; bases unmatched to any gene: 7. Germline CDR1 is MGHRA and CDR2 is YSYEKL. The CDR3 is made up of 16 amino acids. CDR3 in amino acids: CASSQEPDRVSYGYTF. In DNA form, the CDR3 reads TGCGCCAGCAGCCAAGAACCGGACAGGGTTAGCTATGGCTACACCTTC.

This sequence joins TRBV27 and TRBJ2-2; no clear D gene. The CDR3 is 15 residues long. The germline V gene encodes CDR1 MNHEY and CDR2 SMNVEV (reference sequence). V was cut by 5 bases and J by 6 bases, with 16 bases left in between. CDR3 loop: CASSPSIAAPGELFF. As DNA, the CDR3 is TGTGCCAGCAGTCCCAGTATTGCCGCCCCCGGGGAGCTGTTTTTT.

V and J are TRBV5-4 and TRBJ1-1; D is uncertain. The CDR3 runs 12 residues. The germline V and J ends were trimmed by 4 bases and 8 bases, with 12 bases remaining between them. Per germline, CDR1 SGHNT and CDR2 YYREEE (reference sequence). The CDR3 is CASSPDPREAFF. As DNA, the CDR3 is TGTGCCAGCAGCCCCGACCCGAGGGAAGCTTTCTTT.

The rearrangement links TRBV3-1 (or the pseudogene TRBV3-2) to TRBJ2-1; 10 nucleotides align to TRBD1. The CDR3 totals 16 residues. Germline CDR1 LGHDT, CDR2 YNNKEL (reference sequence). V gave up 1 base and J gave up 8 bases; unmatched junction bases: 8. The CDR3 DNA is TGTGCCAGCAGCCAAGTTCTGACAGGGGGCTTCGATGAGCAGTTCTTC. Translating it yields CASSQVLTGGFDEQFF.

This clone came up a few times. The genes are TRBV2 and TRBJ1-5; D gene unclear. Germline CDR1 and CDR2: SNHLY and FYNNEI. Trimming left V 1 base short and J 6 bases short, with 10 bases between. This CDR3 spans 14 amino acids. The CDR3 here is CASSEVAPSQPQHF. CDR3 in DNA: TGTGCCAGCAGTGAAGTGGCGCCTAGTCAGCCCCAGCATTTT.